This T cell receptor beta chain was sequenced in a study of T cell changes during pregnancy in multiple sclerosis. Some clones are missing from TCRdb's copy, which holds only in-frame ones; the method was immunoSEQ multiplex PCR. The sample yields tens of thousands of clones, over 90% seen once. The CDR3 is 14 residues long. Germline V gene sequence: CDR1 MNHEY, CDR2 SVGAGI. V was pared by 2 bases and J by 2 bases, with 7 bases between. The chain carries TRBV6-5 and TRBJ1-3, with a weak D call TRBD1 (5 bases). The specimen was CD4+ T cells from peripheral blood mononuclear cells, collected after pregnancy. This clonotype was sampled from a female donor in good health, enrolled as a control in a pregnancy study. The DNA for the CDR3 is TGTGCCAGCAGTTACGGGGGGGCTGGAAACACCATATATTTT. It translates to CASSYGGAGNTIYF.